Presented here are 22 T cell receptor beta chains from one specimen sequenced in a study of cytomegalovirus exposure and HLA in healthy donors. Sequencing was performed with immunoSEQ multiplex PCR; in TCRdb, only in-frame clones are kept and a portion is missing. The sample contains 190,000 or so clones, 80% to 90% of which appear only once. Material for sequencing was PBMCs. The receptors were gathered from a woman aged 25 to 39 in good health and CMV-seropositive.

This clone was recorded a few times. The chain links TRBV5-1 to TRBJ2-7; 10 bases are shared with TRBD1. This CDR3 is built from 14 residues. The V gene's germline CDR1 is SGHRS and CDR2 YFSETQ. Losses at the gene ends were 4 bases for V and 6 bases for J; bases not matched to a gene: 7. CDR3 DNA: TGCGCCAGCAGCGGGGACAGGGGACGCGGCGAGCAGTACTTC. Amino acid sequence: CASSGDRGRGEQYF.

The gene calls are TRBV18 and TRBJ1-1; D may be TRBD1 (6 bases). The CDR3 runs 16 residues. Germline assignment: CDR1 KGHSH and CDR2 LQKENI. V lost 3 bases, J lost 2 bases, and 16 bases lay in between. This chain's CDR3 is CASSPRQQGSNTEAFF. DNA of the CDR3: TGTGCCAGCTCACCCCGTCAACAGGGATCAAACACTGAAGCTTTCTTT.

The genes are TRBV6-6 and TRBJ2-7, with D possibly being TRBD1 (5 bases). The V and J ends lost 6 bases and 5 bases respectively, with 14 bases between them. The V gene's germline CDR1 is MNHNY and CDR2 SVGAGI (reference sequence). The CDR3 is 13 residues long. The DNA for the CDR3 is TGTGCCAGCAGCCCTCGACAGATCGACGAGCAGTACTTC. Its protein is CASSPRQIDEQYF.

This chain uses TRBV2 with TRBJ2-7; TRBD2 matches 9 bases. Germline V gene data show CDR1 as SNHLY and CDR2 as FYNNEI. With V trimmed by 9 bases and J by 3 bases, 9 bases remained unmatched. The CDR3 runs 14 residues. CDR3 DNA sequence: TGTGCCAGTAAGTCGGGGACTAGCTACTACGAGCAGTACTTC. It is translated as CASKSGTSYYEQYF. The full variable domain, completed using reference TRBV2 and TRBJ2-7, is EPEVTQTPSHQVTQMGQEVILRCVPISNHLYFYWYRQILGQKVEFLVSFYNNEISEKSEIFDDQFSVERPDGSNFTLKIRSTKLEDSAMYFCASKSGTSYYEQYFGPGTRLTVT.

V gene TRBV9 combines with J gene TRBJ2-3, with 14 bases lining up with TRBD2. The germline V gene has CDR1 SGDLS and CDR2 YYNGEE. This CDR3 is 16 amino acids long. Germline trimming cut 0 bases from V and 5 bases from J; bases unmatched to any gene: 2. The CDR3 sequence: CASSVGLAGGRDTQYF. As DNA, the CDR3 is TGTGCCAGCAGCGTAGGACTAGCGGGAGGGAGAGATACGCAGTATTTT.

V gene TRBV7-9 combines with J gene TRBJ2-2, with D perhaps TRBD2 (5 bases). CDR1 is SEHNR, CDR2 FQNEAQ, per germline (reference sequence). CDR3 size: 13 residues. Trimming took 6 bases from V and 9 from J, leaving 14 bases between them. CDR3 protein: CASRRGLRRELFF. As DNA, the CDR3 is TGTGCCAGCAGACGTGGACTCCGAAGGGAGCTGTTTTTT.

This clone was found a few times. The V and J genes are TRBV2 and TRBJ1-1, with 8 bases fitting TRBD1. Looked up from germline, CDR1 is SNHLY and CDR2 is FYNNEI. The ends lost 4 bases at V and 1 base at J; junction bases unmatched: 2. The CDR3 runs 14 residues. The DNA for the CDR3 is TGTGCCAGCAGTGTCAGGGGGCGGAACACTGAAGCTTTCTTT. Its translation is CASSVRGRNTEAFF.

V usage is TRBV6-1 and J usage is TRBJ1-2; 9 bases line up with TRBD1. The CDR3 totals 14 residues. V was clipped by 8 bases and J by 3 bases; unmatched bases: 7. Germline assignment: CDR1 MNHNS and CDR2 SASEGT. CDR3 region: CASGKTGGDYGYTF. The CDR3 nucleotides are TGTGCCAGCGGAAAGACAGGGGGTGACTATGGCTACACCTTC.

CDR3 DNA sequence: TGTGCCAGCAGCGTGGACAGTTTGAACACTGAAGCTTTCTTT. Translated: CASSVDSLNTEAFF. V usage is TRBV9 and J usage is TRBJ1-1; a possible D gene is TRBD1 (6 bases). Germline V gene sequence: CDR1 SGDLS, CDR2 YYNGEE. Trimming stripped 2 bases from V and 0 bases from J, with 8 bases between. This CDR3 spans 14 amino acids.

The rearrangement joins TRBV19 to TRBJ2-1, with D possibly being TRBD1 (5 bases). The CDR3 is 15 amino acids. Germline values: CDR1 LNHDA, CDR2 SQIVND (reference sequence). The V and J ends lost 6 bases and 7 bases respectively, with 19 bases between them. The CDR3 coding sequence is TGTGCCAGTAGGAAAGACAGAGTTCTTTTTAATGAGCAGTTCTTC. It encodes CASRKDRVLFNEQFF. The variable domain in full, completed from reference TRBV19 and TRBJ2-1, reads DGGITQSPKYLFRKEGQNVTLSCEQNLNHDAMYWYRQDPGQGLRLIYYSQIVNDFQKGDIAEGYSVSREKKESFPLTVTSAQKNPTAFYLCASRKDRVLFNEQFFGPGTRLTVL.

The rearrangement joins TRBV4-1 to TRBJ2-7; 8 positions match TRBD1. V gave up 4 bases and J gave up 1 base; unmatched junction bases: 3. CDR1 is MGHRA and CDR2 is YSYEKL in the germline V gene. This CDR3 region has 14 residues. The DNA of the CDR3 is TGCGCCAGCAGCCCGGACAGGGCTTCCTACGAGCAGTACTTC. Its translation is CASSPDRASYEQYF.

This clone was observed a few times. The identical CDR3 is also encoded by other nucleotide sequences in the sample. The chain recombines TRBV6-5 with TRBJ2-1; D might be TRBD2 (5 bases). Germline assignment: CDR1 MNHEY and CDR2 SVGAGI. CDR3 length: 15 amino acids. V lost 2 bases, J lost 3 bases, and 11 bases lay in between. The CDR3: CASSYGRELYNEQFF. CDR3 bases: TGTGCCAGCAGTTACGGGAGAGAACTCTACAATGAGCAGTTCTTC.

This clone has a handful of counts. The chain joins TRBV25-1 to TRBJ2-1; 7 nucleotides match TRBD1. The CDR3 totals 13 residues. Looked up from germline, CDR1 is MGHDK and CDR2 is SYGVNS. J was trimmed by 6 bases and V by 6 bases; bases with no gene match: 5. In DNA form, the CDR3 reads TGTGCCAGCAGATTGGCAGGGGGCAATGAGCAGTTCTTC. Its protein product is CASRLAGGNEQFF. The full variable domain, its missing parts supplied by reference TRBV25-1 and TRBJ2-1, is EADIYQTPRYLVIGTGKKITLECSQTMGHDKMYWYQQDPGMELHLIHYSYGVNSTEKGDLSSESTVSRIRTEHFPLTLESARPSHTSQYLCASRLAGGNEQFFGPGTRLTVL.

This chain links TRBV27 with TRBJ1-1; 9 bases match TRBD1. The CDR3 contains 14 residues. Germline values: CDR1 MNHEY, CDR2 SMNVEV (reference sequence). J was trimmed by 1 base and V by 6 bases; bases with no gene match: 3. DNA for the CDR3: TGTGCCAGCAGACAGGGGGCGCGGAACACTGAAGCTTTCTTT. Translating it yields CASRQGARNTEAFF.

The V call is TRBV18, the J call TRBJ1-1; weak D call: TRBD1 (6 bases). The CDR3 totals 11 residues. Trimming pared 5 bases from V and 10 bases from J, leaving 11 bases between. Germline V gene lookup returns CDR1 KGHSH and CDR2 LQKENI. The CDR3 protein is CASSEQGPAFF. CDR3 bases: TGTGCCAGCTCAGAACAGGGCCCAGCTTTCTTT. The full variable domain, in which reference TRBV18 and TRBJ1-1 provide the parts outside the CDR3, is NAGVMQNPRHLVRRRGQEARLRCSPMKGHSHVYWYRQLPEEGLKFMVYLQKENIIDESGMPKERFSAEFPKEGPSILRIQQVVRGDSAAYFCASSEQGPAFFGQGTRLTVV.

This chain links TRBV7-9 with TRBJ1-1, with D possibly TRBD1 on 5 matching bases. The CDR3 covers 14 residues. CDR1 and CDR2 (germline): SEHNR, FQNEAQ (reference sequence). Trimming left V 0 bases short and J 1 base short, with 6 bases between. The DNA for the CDR3 is TGTGCCAGCAGCTTAGCCAGGGCGAACACTGAAGCTTTCTTT. Translation gives CASSLARANTEAFF.

V is TRBV7-9 and J is TRBJ1-1; 8 bases align to TRBD1. J lost 1 base, V lost 5 bases, and 9 bases had no gene match. CDR3 length: 16 amino acids. Germline lookup yields CDR1 SEHNR and CDR2 FQNEAQ (reference sequence). In nucleotides, the CDR3 is TGTGCCAGCAGCAAATCCGGGACAGGCGAGAACACTGAAGCTTTCTTT. As protein: CASSKSGTGENTEAFF.

The CDR3 loop is CASSVLPGTSGRAMVYEQYF. CDR3 nucleotides: TGTGCCAGCAGCGTACTACCCGGGACTAGCGGGAGGGCCATGGTGTACGAGCAGTACTTC. This chain links TRBV9 with TRBJ2-7; 16 nucleotides align to TRBD2. The CDR3 covers 20 residues. Losses at the gene ends were 1 base for V and 4 bases for J; bases not matched to a gene: 14. The germline V gene encodes CDR1 SGDLS and CDR2 YYNGEE. The full variable domain, with the rest looked up from reference TRBV9 and TRBJ2-7, is DSGVTQTPKHLITATGQRVTLRCSPRSGDLSVYWYQQSLDQGLQFLIQYYNGEERAKGNILERFSAQQFPDLHSELNLSSLELGDSALYFCASSVLPGTSGRAMVYEQYFGPGTRLTVT.

CDR3 DNA sequence: TGTGCCAGCTCACCGGGCAGGGGTGAAAAACTGTTTTTT. Translated, it gives CASSPGRGEKLFF. The chain combines TRBV18 with TRBJ1-4; a weak D match, TRBD1 (6 bases). The V gene's germline CDR1 is KGHSH and CDR2 LQKENI. V was shortened by 3 bases and J by 7 bases, with 9 bases between the two germline ends. This CDR3 comprises 13 residues.

V and J are TRBV5-1 and TRBJ1-4, with D unresolved. The germline CDR1 and CDR2 sequences are SGHRS and YFSETQ. CDR3 length equals 16 residues. V was cut by 3 bases and J by 3 bases, with 15 bases left in between. In nucleotides, the CDR3 is TGCGCCAGCAGCTCGACTCCGGGAGGCGCTAATGAAAAACTGTTTTTT. It specifies CASSSTPGGANEKLFF.

The chain joins TRBV15 to TRBJ2-7, with unresolved D. This CDR3 has 15 residues. CDR1 is LNHNV and CDR2 is YYDKDF in the germline V gene (reference sequence). Trimming took off 0 bases at V and 0 bases at J, with 9 bases between the two ends. The CDR3 DNA reads as TGTGCCACCAGCAGAGATCCGCGGAGCTCCTACGAGCAGTACTTC. As protein: CATSRDPRSSYEQYF. Full variable domain (outside the CDR3, taken from reference TRBV15 and TRBJ2-7): DAMVIQNPRYQVTQFGKPVTLSCSQTLNHNVMYWYQQKSSQAPKLLFHYYDKDFNNEADTPDNFQSRRPNTSFCFLDIRSPGLGDTAMYLCATSRDPRSSYEQYFGPGTRLTVT.

The chain recombines TRBV5-1 with TRBJ2-7; the D gene is possibly TRBD1 (5 bases). CDR1 SGHRS and CDR2 YFSETQ come from the germline V gene. CDR3 length equals 15 residues. V shed 4 bases and J shed 5 bases, with 19 bases lying between them. As DNA, the CDR3 is TGCGCCAGCAGCCCGCTTCAGTTAGGGGCGGACGAGCAGTACTTC. Protein: CASSPLQLGADEQYF.